This T cell receptor (beta chain) was sequenced for a study of post-analysis software for immune sequencing data. At the level of the study: Multiple sclerosis in the patients followed relapsing-remitting, secondary progressive and progressive-relapsing courses. Broader study findings: Controls had significantly higher normalized Chao1 diversity than multiple sclerosis patients. Strong co-clustering by F measure was evident for samples that had been prepared in the same batch. Elevated frequency relative to controls characterized several TRBV segments in patients, TRBV5-6, TRBV5-1 and TRBV20-1 among them.

This CDR3 region has 11 residues. The germline gives CDR1 ENHRY, CDR2 SYGVKD. Deletions cut 3 bases from V and 4 bases from J, with 3 bases between. This clonotype showed up many times. Its antigen is currently unknown. Unique molecular identifiers were built into the TCR beta cDNA libraries. TCRdb itself ran the PCR reads through MiXCR, one entry per CDR3 protein. The table has hundreds of thousands of distinct CDR3 sequences, 30% to 45% seen once. This chain uses TRBV10-3 with TRBJ2-5; D is ambiguous. The source of this sequence is a girl between 5 and 17 years old with multiple sclerosis. Sequencing was carried out using blood. In DNA, the CDR3 is TGTGCCATCAGTGATTTAGAGACCCAGTACTTC. It yields the protein CAISDLETQYF.